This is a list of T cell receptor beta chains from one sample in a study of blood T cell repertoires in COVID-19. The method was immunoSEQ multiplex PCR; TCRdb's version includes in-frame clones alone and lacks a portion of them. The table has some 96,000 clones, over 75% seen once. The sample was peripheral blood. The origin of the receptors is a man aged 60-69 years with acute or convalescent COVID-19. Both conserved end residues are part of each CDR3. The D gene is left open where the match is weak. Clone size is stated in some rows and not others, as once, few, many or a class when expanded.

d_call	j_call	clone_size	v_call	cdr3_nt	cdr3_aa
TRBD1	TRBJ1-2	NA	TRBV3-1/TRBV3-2	TGTGCCAGCAGACACGGGACAGGCTATGGCTACACCTTC	CASRHGTGYGYTF
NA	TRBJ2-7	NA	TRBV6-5	TGTGCCAGCAGTTACGACAGCTCCCTCTACGAGCAGTACTTC	CASSYDSSLYEQYF
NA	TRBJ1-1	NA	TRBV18	TGTGCCAGCTCACTGGGGGCAGGGGAGAACACTGAAGCTTTCTTT	CASSLGAGENTEAFF
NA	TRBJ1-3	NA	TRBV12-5	TGTGCTAGTTCTTACTCTGGAAACACCATATATTTT	CASSYSGNTIYF
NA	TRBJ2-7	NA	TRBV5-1	TGCGCCAGCAGCTTAGGGGGGGGCGAAGGCGAGCAGTACTTC	CASSLGGGEGEQYF
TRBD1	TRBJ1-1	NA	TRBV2	TGTGCCAGCAGGGCGACAGGGGGCTCAACTGAAGCTTTCTTT	CASRATGGSTEAFF
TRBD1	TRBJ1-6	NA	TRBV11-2	TGTGCCAGCAGCCCCGGACAGGGGGATATGAATTCACCCCTCCACTTT	CASSPGQGDMNSPLHF
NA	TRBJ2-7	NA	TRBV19	TGTGCCAGTAGTATTCGGGAGTCCTACGAGCAGTACTTC	CASSIRESYEQYF
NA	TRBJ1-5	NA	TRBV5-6	TGTGCCAGCAGCTTGTGGCAGGGGAATCAGCCCCAGCATTTT	CASSLWQGNQPQHF
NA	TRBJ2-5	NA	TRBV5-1	TGCGCCTGCAGAATCACCGGGACAAAACAGACCCAGTACTTC	CACRITGTKQTQYF
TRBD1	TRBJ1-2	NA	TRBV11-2	TGTGCCAGCAGCTTTCAGGGGGCGACGAACTATGGCTACACCTTC	CASSFQGATNYGYTF
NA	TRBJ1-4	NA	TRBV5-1	TGCGCCAGCAGCTTGGGGACAGCCCGCCTTAATGAAAAACTGTTTTTT	CASSLGTARLNEKLFF
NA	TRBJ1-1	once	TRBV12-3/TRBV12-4	TGTGCCAGCAGTTTTTTGGGAGAGTCTGAAGCTTTCTTT	CASSFLGESEAFF
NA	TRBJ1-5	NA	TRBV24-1	TGTGCCACCAGTGATTTGCGGGATGACAGGAGGCTCAATCAGCCCCAGCATTTT	CATSDLRDDRRLNQPQHF
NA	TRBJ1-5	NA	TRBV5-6	TGTGCCAGCAGCTTGCGGGGGGGAATCCAGCCCCAGCATTTT	CASSLRGGIQPQHF
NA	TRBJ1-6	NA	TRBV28	TGTGCCAGCAGTTTCGTGGACAGTCATAATTCACCCCTCCACTTT	CASSFVDSHNSPLHF
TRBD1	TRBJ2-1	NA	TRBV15	TGTGCCACCAGCAGAGGGGTCCCGACAGTTGAGGGGGCGACCTACAATGAGCAGTTCTTC	CATSRGVPTVEGATYNEQFF
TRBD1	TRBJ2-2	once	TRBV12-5	TGTGCTAGTGGAGCGGGGACAGGGGGCTACACCGGGGAGCTGTTTTTT	CASGAGTGGYTGELFF
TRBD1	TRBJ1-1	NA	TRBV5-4	TGTGCCAGCAGCGGGAAGACAGGGGAAAAGTTGAGGACTGAAGCTTTCTTT	CASSGKTGEKLRTEAFF
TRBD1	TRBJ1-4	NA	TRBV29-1	TGCAGCGTTGAAGACCCGGGACAGCTTAATGAAAAACTGTTTTTT	CSVEDPGQLNEKLFF
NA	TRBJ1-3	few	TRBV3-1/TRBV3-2	TGTGCCAGCAGAGCAGACACTGGAAACACCATATATTTT	CASRADTGNTIYF
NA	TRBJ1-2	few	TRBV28	TGTGCCAGCAGTCCGCCAGTCTCAGGAGGGAACTATGGCTACACCTTC	CASSPPVSGGNYGYTF
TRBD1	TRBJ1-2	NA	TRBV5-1	TGCGCCAGCAGCGCCGGGACAGGGGAGTATGGTGGCTACACCTTC	CASSAGTGEYGGYTF
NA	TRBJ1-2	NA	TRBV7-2	TGTGCCAGCAGCTCGATCTGGGCCTTGGGCTACACCTTC	CASSSIWALGYTF
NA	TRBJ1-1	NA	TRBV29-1	TGCAGCGTTGAAGATGCGAGATTAATGAACACTGAAGCTTTCTTT	CSVEDARLMNTEAFF
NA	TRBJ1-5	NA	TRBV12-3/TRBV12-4	TGTGCACTGGCGACAGGCAATCAGCCCCAGCATTTT	CALATGNQPQHF
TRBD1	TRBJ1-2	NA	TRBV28	TGTGCCAGCAACCGGGACAGTTGGGAGGGCTACACCTTC	CASNRDSWEGYTF
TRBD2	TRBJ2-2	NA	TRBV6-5	TGTGCCAGCAGTTATAACCCAGGGAGGGCCGGGGAGCTGTTTTTT	CASSYNPGRAGELFF
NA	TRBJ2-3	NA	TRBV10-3	TGTGCCATCAGTGAGTCGGAGACAGGCCGTGGCGGAGATACGCAGTATTTT	CAISESETGRGGDTQYF
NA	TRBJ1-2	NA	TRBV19	TGTGCCAGTAGCCTCAGACTTAACTATGGCTACACCTTC	CASSLRLNYGYTF
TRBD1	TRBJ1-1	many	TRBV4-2	TGTGCCAGCAGCCAAGGGGACAGGAACACTGAAGCTTTCTTT	CASSQGDRNTEAFF
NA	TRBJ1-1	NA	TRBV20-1	TGCAGTGCTTTCGGGGACACTGAAGCTTTCTTT	CSAFGDTEAFF
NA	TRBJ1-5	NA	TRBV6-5	TGTGCCAGCAGGTTAAGGGGTGGGAATCAGCCCCAGCATTTT	CASRLRGGNQPQHF
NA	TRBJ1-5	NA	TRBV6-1	TGTGCCAGCAGTGTAGGGACACCTTATAGCAATCAGCCCCAGCATTTT	CASSVGTPYSNQPQHF
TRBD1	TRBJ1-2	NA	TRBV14	TGTGCCAGCAGCCAAGCAGGACAGGGGGCTAAGAGATATGGCTACACCTTC	CASSQAGQGAKRYGYTF
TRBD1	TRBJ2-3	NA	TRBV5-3	TGTGCCAGAAGCTGGGACAGGGCTTTCAGGGGCACAGATACGCAGTATTTT	CARSWDRAFRGTDTQYF
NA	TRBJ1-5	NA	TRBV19	TGTGCCAGTAGTATCCGTAGAGCTCAGGGTCAGCCCCAGCATTTT	CASSIRRAQGQPQHF
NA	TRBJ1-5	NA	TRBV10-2	TGCGCCAGTAAGATGGGGGACTTTTATAGCAATCAGCCCCAGCATTTT	CASKMGDFYSNQPQHF
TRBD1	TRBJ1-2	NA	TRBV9	TGTGCCAGCACCCCCTCCGGACAGGGGCTCAGCTACACCTTC	CASTPSGQGLSYTF
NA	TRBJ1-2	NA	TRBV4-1	TGCGCCAGCAGCCAAGATACCGGCACAGTGCCTCTTAACTATGGCTACACCTTC	CASSQDTGTVPLNYGYTF
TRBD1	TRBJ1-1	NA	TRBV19	TGTGCCAGTAGTGCTCGGGACAGGGGATTCGGAGCTTTCTTT	CASSARDRGFGAFF
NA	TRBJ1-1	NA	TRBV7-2	TGTGCCAGCAGCGTACAGGGCGAGGGGACTGAAGCTTTCTTT	CASSVQGEGTEAFF
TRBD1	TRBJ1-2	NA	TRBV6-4	TGTGCCAGCAGTATCGAGGGACAGGACTATGGCTACACCTTC	CASSIEGQDYGYTF
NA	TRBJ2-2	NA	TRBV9	TGTGCCAGCAGCGATCGAGGAGCGAACACCGGGGAGCTGTTTTTT	CASSDRGANTGELFF
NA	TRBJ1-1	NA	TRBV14	TGTGCCAGCAGCCAAGTTAGGGGGAACACTGAAGCTTTCTTT	CASSQVRGNTEAFF
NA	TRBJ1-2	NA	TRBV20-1	TGCAGTGCCCCCGAGAGCTATGGCTACACCTTC	CSAPESYGYTF
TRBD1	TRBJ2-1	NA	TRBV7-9	TGTGCCAGCAGCCGCAGCCCGACGGGACAGGGGGTCAATGAGCAGTTCTTC	CASSRSPTGQGVNEQFF
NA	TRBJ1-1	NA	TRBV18	TGTGCCAGCCGGGGGGGGCAGCGAACTGAAGCTTTCTTT	CASRGGQRTEAFF
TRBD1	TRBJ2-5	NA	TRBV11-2	TGTGCCAGCAGCTTAGATACCAGGGGGCTGGGAGAGACCCAGTACTTC	CASSLDTRGLGETQYF